The rows below give T cell receptor beta chains drawn from one sample of a study of blood T cell repertoires in COVID-19. Measured with immunoSEQ multiplex PCR; TCRdb has only the in-frame clones, and not every one. The sample has about 140,000 clones, over 70% seen once. Source material: peripheral blood. The origin of the receptors is a man in his fifties or sixties who had recovered from COVID-19. The CDR3 runs from the conserved cysteine through the conserved F or W. D genes are given only for firm matches. Clone size appears in some rows only: once, few, many, or a class for an expanded clone.

d_call j_call v_call clone_size cdr3_aa cdr3_nt
. TRBJ2-2 TRBV5-1 . CASSFQGGNTGELFF TGCGCCAGCAGCTTTCAGGGGGGTAACACCGGGGAGCTGTTTTTT
. TRBJ2-7 TRBV2 once CASSEFGTTNSYEQYF TGTGCCAGCAGTGAATTCGGGACAACCAACTCCTACGAGCAGTACTTC
TRBD1 TRBJ1-5 TRBV5-1 . CASSPDRGNQPQHF TGCGCCAGCAGCCCTGACAGGGGCAATCAGCCCCAGCATTTT
. TRBJ1-5 TRBV6-1 . CASSEQGNQPQHF TGTGCCAGCAGTGAACAGGGTAATCAGCCCCAGCATTTT
TRBD2 TRBJ2-1 TRBV29-1 . CSVGRGGSYNEQFF TGCAGCGTTGGGCGCGGGGGTTCCTACAATGAGCAGTTCTTC
. TRBJ2-7 TRBV3-1/TRBV3-2 few CASSHRGGYEQYF TGTGCCAGCAGCCATAGGGGGGGATACGAGCAGTACTTC
TRBD1 TRBJ2-2 TRBV15 . CATSRPLGTANTGELFF TGTGCCACCAGCAGACCCCTTGGGACAGCCAACACCGGGGAGCTGTTTTTT
. TRBJ2-1 TRBV19 . CASSIDPVAGNEQFF TGTGCCAGTAGTATAGATCCAGTAGCAGGGAATGAGCAGTTCTTC
TRBD2 TRBJ2-1 TRBV27 once CAISFGAGAHNEQFF TGTGCCATCTCCTTCGGAGCGGGGGCCCACAATGAGCAGTTCTTC
. TRBJ2-7 TRBV13 . CASSLEARTYEQYF TGTGCCAGCAGCTTAGAGGCCAGGACCTACGAGCAGTACTTC
. TRBJ2-3 TRBV5-5 once CASSVGQPSTDTQYF TGTGCCAGCAGCGTAGGACAGCCTAGCACAGATACGCAGTATTTT
TRBD2 TRBJ2-1 TRBV6-5 once CASSQRDRGMGQFF TGTGCCAGCAGTCAGCGGGACCGAGGGATGGGGCAGTTCTTC
TRBD2 TRBJ2-1 TRBV7-6 . CASSLGLAGEQFF TGTGCCAGCAGCCTGGGACTAGCGGGTGAGCAGTTCTTC
. TRBJ1-2 TRBV5-4 . CASSLVGGLNYGYTF TGTGCCAGCAGCTTGGTGGGGGGGCTTAACTATGGCTACACCTTC
TRBD1 TRBJ1-1 TRBV19 . CASNPRDRGGNTEAFF TGTGCCAGTAACCCCCGGGACAGGGGGGGGAACACTGAAGCTTTCTTT
. TRBJ1-2 TRBV19 once CATTPGGGDYGYTF TGTGCCACTACCCCGGGGGGAGGCGACTATGGCTACACCTTC